The 11 T cell receptor beta chains below were found in one sample sequenced in a study of shared T cell receptors in the human thymus. The method was immunoSEQ multiplex PCR; TCRdb's version includes in-frame clones alone and lacks a portion of them. The sample holds about 380,000 clones; just under 95% are singletons and the top ten take 0.015% to 0.025%. The source material was thymocytes. The receptor set was obtained from a human donor.

The chain joins TRBV11-2 to TRBJ2-7; D not certain. The CDR3 loop spans 14 amino acids. CDR1 is SGHAT and CDR2 is FQNNGV in the germline V gene. Between the trimmed V and J ends, which lost 0 bases and 3 bases, there was a span of 9 bases. The CDR3 coding sequence is TGTGCCAGCAGCTTAGATGGTGGATACTACGAGCAGTACTTC. It is translated as CASSLDGGYYEQYF.

The chain uses TRBV5-6 and TRBJ2-7; 7 positions agree with TRBD2. The CDR3 is 14 residues long. Losses at the gene ends were 2 bases for V and 7 bases for J; bases not matched to a gene: 9. Germline-derived CDR1 and CDR2 are SGHDT and YYEEEE. CDR3: CASSLWTSGLEQYF. The CDR3 DNA reads TGTGCCAGCAGCTTATGGACTAGTGGATTGGAGCAGTACTTC.

The chain has TRBV28 and TRBJ2-5, with TRBD2 identical over 8 bases. V lost 6 bases and J lost 5; bases outside the gene matches: 11. The germline V gene has CDR1 MDHEN and CDR2 SYDVKM. The length of the CDR3 is 15 residues. The CDR3, as DNA: TGTGCCAGCAGCCCGGGACTAGTTTGGGTCGAGACCCAGTACTTC. This gives the protein CASSPGLVWVETQYF.

This clone was found once. The chain combines TRBV28 with TRBJ1-1; D not resolved. Germline-derived CDR1 and CDR2 are MDHEN and SYDVKM. The V end was cut by 6 bases, the J end by 3 bases, with 32 bases between. The CDR3 is 20 residues long. CDR3 sequence reads: CASRYTRPPAGSKMYTEAFF. The CDR3, as DNA: TGTGCCAGCAGATACACGCGGCCTCCGGCAGGCAGTAAAATGTACACTGAAGCTTTCTTT.

J is TRBJ1-4 and V is TRBV19; 7 positions agree with TRBD1. The V and J ends lost 8 bases and 8 bases, in that order; junction bases with no gene match: 14. In germline, CDR1 is LNHDA, CDR2 SQIVND (reference sequence). The CDR3 consists of 15 residues. Here the CDR3 DNA reads TGTGCCAGTCGGGCGCTTAGACAGGGAGTAGAAAAACTGTTTTTT. Translation: CASRALRQGVEKLFF.

The chain uses TRBV28 and TRBJ2-1; D gene unclear. The CDR3 is 15 residues long. The V end lost 3 bases, the J end lost 7 bases, and 16 bases lay between the germline ends. The germline CDR1 and CDR2 sequences are MDHEN and SYDVKM. CDR3 protein: CASSFPEPRANEQFF. As DNA, the CDR3 is TGTGCCAGCAGTTTCCCCGAACCCAGAGCGAATGAGCAGTTCTTC.

The chain joins TRBV11-2 to TRBJ1-1; TRBD1 matches at 9 bases. With 4 bases clipped from V and 1 base from J, the junction kept 16 bases outside the gene matches. The length of the CDR3 is 19 residues. Germline CDR1 is SGHAT and CDR2 is FQNNGV. DNA of the CDR3: TGTGCCAGCAGCTCCGCCCCCCAGACAGGGGGGAAGGAGAACACTGAAGCTTTCTTT. It translates to CASSSAPQTGGKENTEAFF.

V and J are TRBV5-1 and TRBJ1-2; D is undetermined. The CDR3 covers 15 residues. Germline V lookup: CDR1 SGHRS, CDR2 YFSETQ. The V end was cut by 5 bases, the J end by 0 bases, with 14 bases between. The CDR3 loop is CASRYATVANYGYTF. The CDR3 DNA follows: TGCGCCAGCAGATATGCTACGGTAGCTAACTATGGCTACACCTTC.

The J gene is TRBJ2-1, the V gene TRBV7-2; perhaps TRBD2 as D (5 bases). Trimming removed 0 bases at V and 7 bases at J, with 16 bases between. The CDR3 contains 16 residues. Germline V gene lookup returns CDR1 SGHTA and CDR2 FQGNSA. The CDR3 here is CASSLACGPNGNEQFF. DNA for the CDR3: TGTGCCAGCAGCTTAGCATGCGGGCCCAATGGAAATGAGCAGTTCTTC. The full variable domain, with the rest looked up from reference TRBV7-2 and TRBJ2-1, is GAGVSQSPSNKVTEKGKDVELRCDPISGHTALYWYRQSLGQGLEFLIYFQGNSAPDKSGLPSDRFSAERTGGSVSTLTIQRTQQEDSAVYLCASSLACGPNGNEQFFGPGTRLTVL.

The chain links TRBV28 to TRBJ2-1, with D perhaps matching TRBD1 (6 bases). The germline V gene has CDR1 MDHEN and CDR2 SYDVKM. CDR3 length: 17 residues. V gave up 3 bases and J gave up 0 bases, with 15 bases separating them. CDR3 loop: CASSFLPGAHSYNEQFF. CDR3 nucleotide sequence: TGTGCCAGCAGTTTTCTCCCAGGGGCACACTCCTACAATGAGCAGTTCTTC.

The chain couples TRBV11-2 to TRBJ2-7; 9 bases fit TRBD1. Trimming at V came to 5 bases and at J to 6 bases, leaving 11 bases not matched to a gene. The CDR3 contains 15 residues. Germline V gene data show CDR1 as SGHAT and CDR2 as FQNNGV. The CDR3 coding sequence is TGTGCCAGCAGCCCGCCGGGACAGGGAGGACCCGAGCAGTACTTC. Its protein is CASSPPGQGGPEQYF.